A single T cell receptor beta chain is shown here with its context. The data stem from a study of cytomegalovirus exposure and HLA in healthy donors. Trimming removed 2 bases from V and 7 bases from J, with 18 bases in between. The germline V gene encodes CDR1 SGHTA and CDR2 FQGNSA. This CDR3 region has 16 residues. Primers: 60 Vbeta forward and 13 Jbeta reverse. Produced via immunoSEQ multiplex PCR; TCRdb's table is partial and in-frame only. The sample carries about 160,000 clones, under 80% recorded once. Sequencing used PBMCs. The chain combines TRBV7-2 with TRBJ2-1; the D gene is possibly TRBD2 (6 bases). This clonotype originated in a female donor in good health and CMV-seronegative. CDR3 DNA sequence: TGTGCCAGCAGCTTAAGTCCTAGCGAGAGTAAAAATGAGCAGTTCTTC. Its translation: CASSLSPSESKNEQFF.